Each of the 22 T cell receptor beta chains below was sequenced from the same sample in a study of T cell responses to AZD1222 COVID-19 vaccine. Sequenced by immunoSEQ multiplex PCR; TCRdb stores in-frame clones only, minus some. The sample shows 130,000 or so clones, 80% to 90% of them seen only once. Sample: peripheral blood, taken 28 days after the second AZD1222 dose. These receptor sequences come from an adult who received the AZD1222 COVID-19 vaccine.

This clone was observed a single time. The V call is TRBV6-5, the J call TRBJ2-7; D not resolved. The CDR3 spans 12 residues. CDR1 and CDR2 from the germline V gene are MNHEY and SVGAGI. V lost 6 bases to trimming and J lost 2 bases, with 8 bases between them. CDR3 sequence (DNA): TGTGCCAGCAGATCAGAAGCCTACGAGCAGTACTTC. Encoded protein: CASRSEAYEQYF.

The V call is TRBV11-2, the J call TRBJ1-2; D is unclear. The CDR3 is 12 residues long. The V and J ends lost 5 bases and 5 bases respectively, with 9 bases between them. Germline CDR1 SGHAT, CDR2 FQNNGV. The CDR3 DNA is TGTGCCAGCAGCCCAGTGGGGTATGGCTACACCTTC. This translates into CASSPVGYGYTF.

This clone is a singleton in its sample. The chain combines TRBV11-3 with TRBJ2-1; D remains ambiguous. This CDR3 contains 13 residues. Germline assignment: CDR1 SGHNT and CDR2 YENEEA. The ends were cut back, 0 bases at V and 3 bases at J, with 3 bases in the middle. CDR3 coding DNA: TGTGCCAGCAGCTTAGAAGTCTACAATGAGCAGTTCTTC. Amino acid sequence: CASSLEVYNEQFF.

This sequence joins TRBV27 and TRBJ1-6; D remains unclear. The CDR3 sequence is 14 residues long. The germline V and J ends were trimmed by 8 bases and 8 bases, with 16 bases remaining between them. CDR1 MNHEY and CDR2 SMNVEV come from the germline V gene (reference sequence). The CDR3 nucleotides are TGTGCCAGCCGAAGGGTGCATATGGATTCACCCCTCCACTTT. This encodes CASRRVHMDSPLHF.

The gene calls are TRBV5-1 and TRBJ1-1, with D possibly matching TRBD1 (5 bases). The germline CDR1 and CDR2 sequences are SGHRS and YFSETQ. CDR3 length: 13 amino acids. Trimming removed 0 bases at V and 6 bases at J, with 9 bases between. The CDR3 nucleotides are TGCGCCAGCAGCTTGGAAGGGGCATCTGAAGCTTTCTTT. Its translation: CASSLEGASEAFF. Drawing the rest from reference TRBV5-1 and TRBJ1-1, the complete variable domain is KAGVTQTPRYLIKTRGQQVTLSCSPISGHRSVSWYQQTPGQGLQFLFEYFSETQRNKGNFPGRFSGRQFSNSRSEMNVSTLELGDSALYLCASSLEGASEAFFGQGTRLTVV.

V is TRBV5-1 and J is TRBJ1-5; no clear D gene. Germline-derived CDR1 and CDR2 are SGHRS and YFSETQ. Trimming cost V 0 bases and J 1 base, with 8 bases left between them. The CDR3 length is 15 residues. CDR3 loop: CASSLGVGSNQPQHF. The CDR3 nucleotides are TGCGCCAGCAGCTTGGGCGTGGGGAGCAATCAGCCCCAGCATTTT.

V gene TRBV12-5 combines with J gene TRBJ1-1; TRBD1 aligns across 9 bases. The germline gives CDR1 LGHNT, CDR2 FRNRAP. V was clipped by 5 bases and J by 7 bases; unmatched bases: 5. This CDR3 spans 13 amino acids. CDR3 protein: CASGLGTGIEAFF. In DNA, the CDR3 is TGTGCTAGTGGTCTAGGGACAGGGATTGAAGCTTTCTTT. The full variable domain, in which reference TRBV12-5 and TRBJ1-1 provide the parts outside the CDR3, is DARVTQTPRHKVTEMGQEVTMRCQPILGHNTVFWYRQTMMQGLELLAYFRNRAPLDDSGMPKDRFSAEMPDATLATLKIQPSEPRDSAVYFCASGLGTGIEAFFGQGTRLTVV.

This rearrangement joins TRBV7-2 to TRBJ2-1; D unclear. The CDR3 totals 15 residues. Trimming removed 1 base at V and 3 bases at J, with 10 bases between. Germline values: CDR1 SGHTA, CDR2 FQGNSA. CDR3 in DNA: TGTGCCAGCAGCTTAGACGAAGGTCTCTACAATGAGCAGTTCTTC. Translation: CASSLDEGLYNEQFF.

This chain connects TRBV18 to TRBJ2-7; D is unresolved. V dropped 0 bases and J dropped 1 base, with 7 bases sitting between them. CDR3 size: 14 residues. Germline V lookup: CDR1 KGHSH, CDR2 LQKENI. CDR3 residues: CASSPPGESYEQYF. The CDR3 DNA sequence: TGTGCCAGCTCACCACCGGGTGAGTCCTACGAGCAGTACTTC.

CDR3 residues: CASSRTGGTEAFF. The DNA for the CDR3 is TGTGCCAGCAGCCGGACAGGGGGAACTGAAGCTTTCTTT. This chain connects TRBV3-1 (or the pseudogene TRBV3-2) to TRBJ1-1; 10 bases agree with TRBD1. V was clipped by 4 bases and J by 5 bases; unmatched bases: 1. In germline, CDR1 is LGHDT, CDR2 YNNKEL (reference sequence). The CDR3 runs to 13 residues.

This clone was detected only once. This chain connects TRBV2 to TRBJ1-5; 8 nucleotides agree with TRBD1. The germline gives CDR1 SNHLY, CDR2 FYNNEI. This CDR3 region has 13 residues. Trimming removed 4 bases from V and 7 bases from J; junction bases left unmatched: 3. The CDR3 nucleotides are TGTGCCAGCAGTGGCAGGGGGCTACAGCCCCAGCATTTT. As protein: CASSGRGLQPQHF.

The rearrangement links TRBV4-1 to TRBJ1-2; 7 nucleotides align to TRBD1. CDR3 size: 16 residues. The germline V gene encodes CDR1 MGHRA and CDR2 YSYEKL. V trimming: 1 base; J trimming: 3 bases; junction bases outside the gene matches: 8. CDR3 residues: CASSQATGVVYYGYTF. The CDR3 DNA follows: TGCGCCAGCAGCCAAGCTACAGGGGTGGTCTACTATGGCTACACCTTC.

The chain carries TRBV6-5 and TRBJ1-1; perhaps TRBD1 as D (6 bases). This CDR3 region has 14 residues. Germline-derived CDR1 and CDR2 are MNHEY and SVGAGI. Trimming cost V 0 bases and J 8 bases, with 13 bases left between them. CDR3 DNA: TGTGCCAGCAGTTACTCGCAGCTGACAGGAGAAGCTTTCTTT. Protein: CASSYSQLTGEAFF.

The chain links TRBV5-1 to TRBJ2-1; D is possibly TRBD1 (5 bases). The CDR3 runs 15 residues. Germline V gene lookup returns CDR1 SGHRS and CDR2 YFSETQ. Between the trimmed V and J ends, which lost 4 bases and 1 base, there was a span of 12 bases. CDR3 amino acids: CASSHQTVSYNEQFF. CDR3 sequence (DNA): TGCGCCAGCAGCCACCAGACAGTATCCTACAATGAGCAGTTCTTC.

J is TRBJ2-3 and V is TRBV12-5; D remains unclear. The CDR3 sequence is 13 residues long. The germline V gene has CDR1 LGHNT and CDR2 FRNRAP. Trimming pared 2 bases from V and 5 bases from J, leaving 8 bases between. In nucleotides, the CDR3 is TGTGCTAGTGGTTTGCCGCCGATAGATACGCAGTATTTT. As protein: CASGLPPIDTQYF.

This chain connects TRBV7-3 to TRBJ2-1; 8 bases agree with TRBD2. Germline V gene data show CDR1 as SGHTA and CDR2 as FQGTGA. The CDR3 consists of 14 residues. The trim removed 8 bases at V and 6 bases at J, leaving 9 bases unmatched. The CDR3: CASSEAGGRNEQFF. The CDR3, as DNA: TGTGCCAGCTCGGAGGCGGGGGGCCGCAATGAGCAGTTCTTC.

The chain links TRBV5-1 to TRBJ2-3; the match to TRBD2 covers 10 bases. The ends lost 2 bases at V and 2 bases at J; junction bases unmatched: 2. CDR3 length: 15 residues. CDR1 and CDR2 (germline): SGHRS, YFSETQ. The CDR3: CASSLGLAATDTQYF. In DNA form, the CDR3 reads TGCGCCAGCAGCTTAGGACTAGCGGCCACAGATACGCAGTATTTT.

The gene calls are TRBV30 and TRBJ1-6, with D perhaps TRBD1 (5 bases). V was pared by 4 bases and J by 6 bases, with 16 bases between. The V gene's germline CDR1 is GTSNPN and CDR2 SVGIG (reference sequence). The CDR3 is 15 residues long. The CDR3 DNA is TGTGCCTGGACCGTGACAGCTAATGGTAATTCACCCCTCCACTTT. Its translation: CAWTVTANGNSPLHF.

The V and J genes are TRBV30 and TRBJ1-4; D ambiguous. CDR1 and CDR2 from the germline V gene are GTSNPN and SVGIG (reference sequence). With 6 bases removed from V and 5 bases from J, the gap between germline ends came to 10 bases. This CDR3 is built from 12 residues. CDR3 in amino acids: CACSTRNEKLFF. The DNA of the CDR3 is TGTGCCTGTAGTACGAGGAATGAAAAACTGTTTTTT.

This clone occurred a few times. The chain employs TRBV5-1 and TRBJ2-1; 16 positions match TRBD2. The trim removed 4 bases at V and 8 bases at J, leaving 6 bases unmatched. The CDR3 covers 16 residues. The germline gives CDR1 SGHRS, CDR2 YFSETQ. The CDR3 reads CASSRGLAGGPDEQFF. As DNA, the CDR3 is TGCGCCAGCAGCCGGGGACTAGCGGGAGGGCCGGATGAGCAGTTCTTC.

This clone was seen only once. The V and J genes are TRBV30 and TRBJ2-2, with unresolved D. Trimming stripped 4 bases from V and 2 bases from J, with 14 bases between. CDR3 length equals 15 residues. The germline CDR1 and CDR2 sequences are GTSNPN and SVGIG (reference sequence). The CDR3 region is CAWTVVGINTGELFF. The CDR3 DNA is TGTGCCTGGACGGTGGTAGGGATTAACACCGGGGAGCTGTTTTTT. Full variable domain (outside the CDR3, taken from reference TRBV30 and TRBJ2-2): SQTIHQWPATLVQPVGSPLSLECTVEGTSNPNLYWYRQAAGRGLQLLFYSVGIGQISSEVPQNLSASRPQDRQFILSSKKLLLSDSGFYLCAWTVVGINTGELFFGEGSRLTVL.

The rearrangement links TRBV3-1 (or the pseudogene TRBV3-2) to TRBJ2-3; tentatively, D is TRBD2 (6 bases). This CDR3 has 14 residues. CDR1 is LGHDT, CDR2 YNNKEL, per germline (reference sequence). The ends were cut back, 1 base at V and 4 bases at J, with 9 bases in the middle. CDR3 bases: TGTGCCAGCAGCCAAGGACTAGGGGCAGATACGCAGTATTTT. Translation gives CASSQGLGADTQYF.